These T cell receptor beta chains were read from a single sample in a study of T cells after yellow fever vaccination. Via MiXCR, TCRdb re-called the 5' RACE reads, giving one row per CDR3 protein. Here the sample spans about 85,000 distinct CDR3 sequences, 10% to 15% being singletons. The sample consisted of CD8+ T cells not binding an NS4B(214-222) dextramer, sorted from PBMCs, taken less than 25 days after the first yellow fever vaccination. Every receptor here comes from a man younger than 35 who received the YFV17D yellow fever vaccine. Both conserved end residues are trimmed from each CDR3. A D gene is named only where the DNA matches it firmly. The listing skips clone size in some rows; elsewhere it reads once, few, many or a size class.

d_gene,v_gene,abundance,CDR3aa
TRBD1,TRBV7-8,NA,ASSLRGQGGLNTEAF
NA,TRBV4-1,few,ASSRLLEGGGEKLF
NA,TRBV6-5,few,ASSLDGNNEQF
TRBD2,TRBV7-2,few,ASSLVLAGGSYEQY
NA,TRBV7-6,NA,ASSLERPQGWVNEQF
TRBD2,TRBV5-1,NA,ASSLLLAGDLGDEQF
TRBD2,TRBV11-2,NA,ASSLGTSGRIEQF
TRBD2,TRBV11-2,few,ASSLWTSGGQETQY
NA,TRBV7-9,few,ASSLEGRRAF
NA,TRBV7-6,NA,ASSPRVSNTGELF
NA,TRBV5-1,few,ASSLLGFGYNEQF
NA,TRBV29-1,NA,SVDRGDSGELF
NA,TRBV9,few,ASSLGTSPTDTQY
TRBD2,TRBV13,NA,ASSMTSGETDTQY
NA,TRBV7-9,NA,ASSFVTASYEQY
TRBD1,TRBV30,few,AWSLTTGGYEQY
NA,TRBV7-3,few,ASSVIGIGDTQY
NA,TRBV27,NA,ASRQGNEQF
NA,TRBV29-1,NA,SVEGWRARGYT
TRBD2,TRBV16,NA,ASSQRASGGDSNEQF
TRBD1,TRBV7-2,NA,ASSFGQGAVEQY
NA,TRBV4-3,few,ASSQAGTNQPQH
NA,TRBV29-1,NA,SVDGGFSYNEQF
NA,TRBV7-9,few,ASSSYQGSDYGYT
NA,TRBV7-3,few,ASSSKAGELF